The present T cell receptor (beta chain) was sequenced within a study of beta chain features in type 1 diabetes (dated by TCRdb to the late 2010s). In terms of the full investigation: No differences in mean age, gender distribution, total cell number or subset yield were found between patients and healthy donors. A total of approximately 100,000,000 sorted cells were examined across all samples, and the number of cells per subset was strongly correlated with RNA yield. In the study, TCRB repertoires of sorted circulating CD4+ T cell subsets from recently diagnosed type 1 diabetes patients were compared with those of matched healthy donors. Regulatory and stem cell-like memory subsets were isolated from only 8 patients and about eight healthy donors, whereas naive and central memory subsets came from all 30 or so donors. The full study reports these points: Because cDNA was sequenced instead of genomic DNA, highly expressing activated cells could be over-represented, though the groups showed no difference in activation or CD3 levels. Because small numbers of individuals were included in the HLA sub-analyses, any influence of HLA type on TCRB rearrangement was left unresolved. In all four CD4+ subsets, TCRB CDR3 length was moderately but significantly shorter in type 1 diabetes patients. PCR may preferentially amplify shorter templates, but because patient and control samples were amplified and corrected together, any resulting skew would affect both groups equally. At VDJ recombination sites, type 1 diabetes patients had fewer insertions and more deleted nucleotides, which implies abnormalities in thymic rearrangement. Naive, central memory and regulatory TCRB repertoires appeared to be more similar among patients than among healthy donors.

From each donor, a single peripheral blood sample of around 120 mL on average was drawn into heparinised tubes. Naive, central memory, regulatory and stem cell-like memory CD4+ T cells were sorted on a BD FACSAria II using a panel including CD45RO, CCR7, CD25, CD127, CD95 and CD27. Purity was above 95% for every sorted population. PBMCs were isolated immediately by Lymphoprep density gradient centrifugation and stained directly without culture. So that batch effects would be minimized, each experiment stained and sorted samples in pairs, pairing one healthy donor with one patient. Regarding this clone: Its antigen specificity is not known. Nothing much larger sits one base from this clone, and base qualities are not available.

All of the isolated RNA was reverse transcribed with the High Capacity cDNA Reverse Transcription Kit, so expressed TCRB transcripts were sequenced. Naive, central memory and regulatory T cell samples underwent deep immunoSEQ sequencing, averaging about 3.57 million total reads per sample. Sorted cells were lysed in RLT buffer and RNA was extracted with DNase-treated RNeasy Micro or Mini kits, depending on cell number. To prevent cross-contamination, every cell subset was processed on its own, while patient and healthy donor samples were processed together. The immunoSEQ multiplex PCR was used to amplify TCRB sequences from cDNA, yielding 87-bp fragments that span the CDR3 region. The amplicons were sequenced using the Illumina HiSeq platform. As for how the authors treated the data: Synthetic template baselines were used to correct PCR bias computationally, reads within Hamming distance 2 were collapsed together, and singletons that could not be merged were discarded. Reads were aligned to IMGT to assign V, D and J genes, CDR3 length, and insertions or deletions at six rearrangement sites. Within each subset, clonotype counts were normalized to sorted cell number, after which true diversity and Gini coefficients were computed with the tcR R package. Repertoire sharing was quantified using the overlap coefficient calculated on TCRB nucleotide sequences. Imported from immuneACCESS, the table was reduced by TCRdb to in-frame sequences with V and J called. These copies leave out some clones; in studies compared against another copy, an unresolved V gene accounts for under half, and the cause of the remainder is not known. The V and J calls and clone size are taken from that table; D and trimming were inferred from the DNA. Recorded for this sample are approximately 150,000 clones; about 9.1% of them occurred a single time. 2.3% of the sample belongs to the ten largest clones.

CDR1 and CDR2, per the germline V gene, are SGHAT and FQNNGV. The germline ends are 14 bases apart after V is trimmed by 1 base and J by 1 base. From the cysteine up to the phenylalanine, the CDR3 has a length of 16 residues. The kept DNA is CDR3 alone, 48 bases in frame from the first base. The clonotype comes from a woman between 18 and 29 years old in good health. In this chain, TRBV11-2 is recombined with TRBJ2-7, and the D gene may be TRBD2, 6 bases matching. Sequencing input: central memory CD4+ T cells from blood. The DNA sequence is given as TGTGCCAGCAGCTTAGTCGGAGGGCTACAGTCCTACGAGCAGTACTTC. This is translated as CASSLVGGLQSYEQYF.